This TCR beta chain was profiled in a study of CD8 T cells in ankylosing spondylitis. Study-wide results and caveats: With a CD8+ phenotype, disease-linked clones were relatively rare in peripheral blood. Researchers reportedly found disease-linked clones significantly enriched in matched ankylosing spondylitis synovial fluid. Among TCR beta sequences, a motif of several highly homologous variants appeared characteristic of ankylosing spondylitis blood.

A word on this clonotype: The antigen is undetermined.

5'-RACE, quantitative and with molecular barcodes, yielded the TCR beta libraries. A single record per CDR3 protein comes from TCRdb applying MiXCR to the 5' RACE reads. The sample has 250,000 to 400,000 distinct CDR3 sequences, around 10% seen once. What was sequenced was blood, either unsorted or a sorted T cell fraction (not recorded which). The clonotype comes from a female donor with ankylosing spondylitis or in good health (not recorded which).

CDR3 loop: CASSPKIAEGYTF. The CDR3 DNA is TGCGCCAGCAGCCCAAAGATTGCGGAGGGCTACACCTTC. This sequence joins TRBV5-1 and TRBJ1-2, with D unresolved. The V end lost 4 bases, the J end lost 8 bases, and 15 bases lay between the germline ends. CDR3 size: 13 residues. Germline CDR1 SGHRS, CDR2 YFSETQ.